What follows are 18 T cell receptor beta chains derived from one specimen sequenced in a study of cytotoxic CD8 clonotypes in ibrutinib-treated CLL. Using immunoSEQ multiplex PCR, the repertoire was profiled, and TCRdb retains in-frame clones only, with some absent. The data hold tens of thousands of clones, with approximately 51% observed a single time. The input for sequencing was PBMCs, taken after 12 months of ibrutinib treatment. All receptors come from a human donor with chronic lymphocytic leukemia.

The sample holds many counts of this clone. This chain connects TRBV9 to TRBJ1-4; perhaps TRBD1 as D (5 bases). V shed 3 bases and J shed 8 bases, with 17 bases lying between them. Germline CDR1 SGDLS, CDR2 YYNGEE. The CDR3 is made up of 15 amino acids. CDR3 amino acids: CASSEQGNSYEKLFF. CDR3 in DNA: TGTGCCAGCAGCGAGCAGGGCAATTCCTACGAAAAACTGTTTTTT.

Only a few counts were recorded for this clone. V gene TRBV28 combines with J gene TRBJ2-7; D is perhaps TRBD1 or TRBD2 (5 bases each). Trimming stripped 3 bases from V and 7 bases from J, with 22 bases between. The CDR3 has 16 amino acids. Germline V gives CDR1 MDHEN, CDR2 SYDVKM. The CDR3 DNA reads as TGTGCCAGCAGTTTGCCTCTCACGGGACCGGCCACGGAGCAGTACTTC. This codes for CASSLPLTGPATEQYF. Supplemented by reference TRBV28 and TRBJ2-7, the full variable domain reads DVKVTQSSRYLVKRTGEKVFLECVQDMDHENMFWYRQDPGLGLRLIYFSYDVKMKEKGDIPEGYSVSREKKERFSLILESASTNQTSMYLCASSLPLTGPATEQYFGPGTRLTVT.

There are a few counts of this clone. J is TRBJ2-3 and V is TRBV7-3, with a weak D call TRBD1 (5 bases). The CDR3 has 13 amino acids. Germline V CDR1 and CDR2: SGHTA, FQGTGA. Trimming took 5 bases from V and 1 from J, leaving 7 bases between them. CDR3 loop: CASSPTGTDTQYF. In DNA, the CDR3 is TGTGCCAGCAGCCCGACAGGCACAGATACGCAGTATTTT.

V and J are TRBV7-9 and TRBJ1-2; 7 bases match TRBD1. The junction had 7 bases not matched to a gene; V was cut back by 8 bases and J by 4 bases. The CDR3 length is 13 residues. Germline V gene data show CDR1 as SEHNR and CDR2 as FQNEAQ (reference sequence). The CDR3 DNA sequence: TGTGCCAGCGGAGGGGGCAGAGTCTATGGCTACACCTTC. This translates into CASGGGRVYGYTF.

The genes are TRBV4-1 and TRBJ1-2, with D uncertain. The CDR3 is 15 residues long. CDR1 and CDR2 from the germline V gene are MGHRA and YSYEKL. V lost 0 bases, J lost 7 bases, and 15 bases lay in between. CDR3 region: CASSQDMGYVSGYTF. As DNA, the CDR3 is TGCGCCAGCAGCCAAGATATGGGGTATGTAAGTGGCTACACCTTC.

This clone was picked up a small number of times. The chain has TRBV4-1 and TRBJ2-3; D gene uncertain. Per the germline V gene, CDR1 is MGHRA and CDR2 is YSYEKL. Trimming removed 0 bases from V and 1 base from J, with 11 bases in between. The CDR3 length is 16 residues. The CDR3 DNA follows: TGCGCCAGCAGCCAAGATCCCAGCGCCGGCACAGATACGCAGTATTTT. Its protein is CASSQDPSAGTDTQYF.

This chain joins TRBV5-1 and TRBJ2-3; no definite D call. CDR1 SGHRS and CDR2 YFSETQ come from the germline V gene. The V end was cut by 4 bases, the J end by 3 bases, with 12 bases between. The CDR3 covers 14 residues. The CDR3 DNA reads TGCGCCAGCAGCCCACCAGGCAGGACAGATACGCAGTATTTT. Its protein is CASSPPGRTDTQYF.

The chain combines TRBV4-2 with TRBJ1-2; D not certain. Germline V gives CDR1 LGHNA, CDR2 YNFKEQ. The V end lost 1 base, the J end lost 1 base, and 4 bases lay between the germline ends. The CDR3 length is 13 residues. CDR3 DNA: TGTGCCAGCAGCCAAGGGGGTAACTATGGCTACACCTTC. Translating gives CASSQGGNYGYTF.

The count of this clone is one. Relative to the germline gene, one junction end is altered; a read error may explain this. This sequence joins TRBV7-7 and TRBJ2-3; 8 nucleotides agree with TRBD1. The CDR3 runs to 15 residues. CDR1 SSHAT and CDR2 FNYEAQ come from the germline V gene (reference sequence). In DNA, the CDR3 is TGTGCTAGCAGCTCGACAGGGGCGAGCACAGATACGCAGTATTTT. Encoded protein: CASSSTGASTDTQYF.

The chain couples TRBV18 to TRBJ2-5; D uncertain. The germline gives CDR1 KGHSH, CDR2 LQKENI. The CDR3 spans 13 residues. V was shortened by 3 bases and J by 5 bases, with 10 bases between the two germline ends. CDR3 sequence: CASSPAGLETQYF. The CDR3 DNA reads as TGTGCCAGCTCACCGGCAGGCCTGGAGACCCAGTACTTC.

The chain links TRBV28 to TRBJ2-1; 8 bases fit TRBD2. There are 18 residues in the CDR3. J gave up 8 bases and V 2 bases, and 17 bases lay outside the gene matches. Germline loops: CDR1 MDHEN, CDR2 SYDVKM. CDR3 nucleotides: TGTGCCAGCAGTTTACGTCCTAGCGGGCCCCTTCTTAGCGATGAGCAGTTCTTC. It translates to CASSLRPSGPLLSDEQFF. Full variable domain (remainder filled in from reference TRBV28 and TRBJ2-1): DVKVTQSSRYLVKRTGEKVFLECVQDMDHENMFWYRQDPGLGLRLIYFSYDVKMKEKGDIPEGYSVSREKKERFSLILESASTNQTSMYLCASSLRPSGPLLSDEQFFGPGTRLTVL.

The rearrangement uses TRBV4-2 and TRBJ2-2; a weak D match, TRBD1 (5 bases). Germline V CDR1 and CDR2: LGHNA, YNFKEQ. The V and J ends lost 3 bases and 3 bases respectively, with 14 bases between them. There are 16 residues in the CDR3. The CDR3 is CASSHGQGEDTGELFF. The CDR3 region has the DNA TGTGCCAGCAGCCATGGGCAGGGCGAGGACACCGGGGAGCTGTTTTTT.

The rearrangement uses TRBV6-1 and TRBJ2-2; D remains ambiguous. The V gene lost 11 bases and the J gene lost 1 base, with 14 bases spanning the gap. The CDR3 is 14 amino acids. Germline CDR1 MNHNS, CDR2 SASEGT. This CDR3 is CAGSTRMNTGELFF. Written as DNA, the CDR3 is TGTGCCGGCTCCACGCGGATGAACACCGGGGAGCTGTTTTTT.

V and J are TRBV6-1 and TRBJ1-1; perhaps TRBD1 as D (6 bases). The ends were cut back, 6 bases at V and 0 bases at J, with 11 bases in the middle. CDR3 size: 14 residues. CDR1 and CDR2 from the germline V gene are MNHNS and SASEGT. CDR3 DNA sequence: TGTGCCAGCAGGAAGGGGGGAATGAACACTGAAGCTTTCTTT. Its protein is CASRKGGMNTEAFF.

The V and J genes are TRBV9 and TRBJ2-5; the match to TRBD2 covers 7 bases. The length of the CDR3 is 16 residues. The germline CDR1 and CDR2 sequences are SGDLS and YYNGEE. The junction had 7 bases not matched to a gene; V was cut back by 0 bases and J by 2 bases. Here the CDR3 DNA reads TGTGCCAGCAGCGTAGGTGCGGGAGTTGGTCAAGAGACCCAGTACTTC. Protein: CASSVGAGVGQETQYF.

This sequence joins TRBV29-1 and TRBJ1-1, with D perhaps TRBD1 (5 bases). Germline CDR1 SQVTM, CDR2 ANQGSEA. CDR3 length: 13 amino acids. With 7 bases removed from V and 0 bases from J, the gap between germline ends came to 12 bases. The CDR3 nucleotides read TGCAGCGCCACTCAGGGCTTGAACACTGAAGCTTTCTTT. This translates into CSATQGLNTEAFF.

This rearrangement joins TRBV27 to TRBJ1-2; D unresolved. V was shortened by 6 bases and J by 4 bases, with 12 bases between the two germline ends. Germline loops: CDR1 MNHEY, CDR2 SMNVEV (reference sequence). This CDR3 has 13 residues. The CDR3 coding sequence is TGTGCCAGCAGGGACCGAGGATTCTATGGCTACACCTTC. Its translation is CASRDRGFYGYTF.

This clone was seen many times. The V gene is TRBV9, the J gene TRBJ2-7, with D uncertain. This CDR3 contains 12 residues. Germline CDR1 is SGDLS and CDR2 is YYNGEE. The V end lost 5 bases, the J end lost 3 bases, and 9 bases lay between the germline ends. The CDR3 reads CASSGLGYEQYF. CDR3 bases: TGTGCCAGCAGTGGTCTAGGCTACGAGCAGTACTTC.